This T cell receptor (beta chain) came from a study of CD8 T cells in ankylosing spondylitis. This clonotype was detected only a few times. What it binds is not known. Making the TCR beta libraries involved quantitative 5'-RACE with molecular barcodes. One entry per CDR3 protein, called by TCRdb with MiXCR from the 5' RACE reads. The sample has about 460,000 distinct CDR3 sequences; roughly 5.2% are singletons. V lost 2 bases and J 7 bases, leaving 9 bases between the germline ends. This CDR3 is built from 12 residues. CDR1 SGHKS and CDR2 YYEKEE come from the germline V gene (reference sequence). Whole-study findings and limits: Ankylosing spondylitis blood appeared to be characterized by a TCR beta motif of 7 to 9 highly homologous variants. The authors found the disease-linked clones to be CD8+ and relatively rare in peripheral blood. Clones tied to disease were said to be significantly enriched in matched ankylosing spondylitis synovial fluid. There were earlier reports of some motif variants in reactive arthritis synovial fluid and blood.

The rearrangement links TRBV5-5 to TRBJ1-1; no clear D gene. The receptor was derived from a male donor with ankylosing spondylitis. Sequenced material: blood, either unsorted or a sorted T cell fraction (not recorded which). CDR3 bases: TGTGCCAGCAGCTTCCTCGCTAGTGAAGCTTTCTTT. Protein sequence: CASSFLASEAFF.